This is a list of T cell receptor beta chains from one sample in a study of tumor-infiltrating lymphocytes in localized non-small cell lung cancer. Clones were read by immunoSEQ multiplex PCR, and TCRdb kept only the in-frame ones, dropping some. This sample carries about 9,200 clones, around 80% of them seen once, and the ten largest clones take over 7.5%. The specimen was uninvolved lung tissue not adjacent to the tumor. These receptor sequences come from a human donor with non-small cell lung cancer. Both conserved end residues are part of each CDR3. The order of the fields is V gene, J gene, D gene, clone size, CDR3 DNA, CDR3 protein. The D gene is left open where the match is weak. Part of the rows lack a size; the others show once, few, many or a class for expanded clones.

v_gene: TRBV7-9
j_gene: TRBJ2-7
d_gene: NA
abundance: few
CDR3nt: TGTGCCAGCAGCTTAGACAGCCTCTTCCCCTACGAGCAGTACTTC
CDR3aa: CASSLDSLFPYEQYF

v_gene: TRBV4-1
j_gene: TRBJ2-1
d_gene: NA
abundance: once
CDR3nt: TGCGCCAGCAGCCAAGATGCACTAGTCTCGTTCGGGGAGCAGTTCTTC
CDR3aa: CASSQDALVSFGEQFF

v_gene: TRBV6-6
j_gene: TRBJ2-7
d_gene: TRBD1
abundance: NA
CDR3nt: TGTGCCAGCAGTTACAGCAGGGGGACGCGAGAGCAGTACTTC
CDR3aa: CASSYSRGTREQYF

v_gene: TRBV11-2
j_gene: TRBJ2-3
d_gene: TRBD2
abundance: few
CDR3nt: TGTGCCAGCAGCTTAGTTCTAGCGGGAGGGCCAGCCACAGATACGCAGTATTTT
CDR3aa: CASSLVLAGGPATDTQYF

v_gene: TRBV9
j_gene: TRBJ2-7
d_gene: NA
abundance: NA
CDR3nt: TGTGCCAGCAGCGCGGGGGATTCCCACTACGAGCAGTACTTC
CDR3aa: CASSAGDSHYEQYF

v_gene: TRBV4-2
j_gene: TRBJ1-1
d_gene: TRBD1
abundance: NA
CDR3nt: TGTGCCAGCAGCCAAGATCGGACGTGGGGCAGGGGGCGTACTGAAGCTTTCTTT
CDR3aa: CASSQDRTWGRGRTEAFF

v_gene: TRBV7-2
j_gene: TRBJ2-4
d_gene: TRBD2
abundance: NA
CDR3nt: TGTGCCAGCAGCCTTACTAGCGGGAGTGCAGAAAACATTCAGTACTTC
CDR3aa: CASSLTSGSAENIQYF

v_gene: TRBV30
j_gene: TRBJ1-5
d_gene: NA
abundance: NA
CDR3nt: TGTGCCTGGAGTCAGACACCCAGGCAGCCCCAGCATTTT
CDR3aa: CAWSQTPRQPQHF

v_gene: TRBV7-2
j_gene: TRBJ2-1
d_gene: TRBD1
abundance: NA
CDR3nt: TGTGCCAGCAGCTTTACCCACAGGGGGCCCAATGAGCAGTTCTTC
CDR3aa: CASSFTHRGPNEQFF

v_gene: TRBV7-9
j_gene: TRBJ2-2
d_gene: NA
abundance: few
CDR3nt: TGTGCCAGCAGCCCTCGTGCCGAGGAGACCGGGGAGCTGTTTTTT
CDR3aa: CASSPRAEETGELFF

v_gene: TRBV7-8
j_gene: TRBJ1-5
d_gene: NA
abundance: NA
CDR3nt: TGTGCCAGCACGGGGGGGCGAAATCAGCCCCAGCATTTT
CDR3aa: CASTGGRNQPQHF

v_gene: TRBV27
j_gene: TRBJ1-1
d_gene: TRBD1
abundance: NA
CDR3nt: TGTGCCAGCAGTTATTACAGGGGCTTAGCTGAAGCTTTCTTT
CDR3aa: CASSYYRGLAEAFF

v_gene: TRBV5-1
j_gene: TRBJ1-1
d_gene: NA
abundance: once
CDR3nt: TGCGCCAGCAGCCCGACTGGGGGAGGAAACACTGAAGCTTTCTTT
CDR3aa: CASSPTGGGNTEAFF

v_gene: TRBV7-6
j_gene: TRBJ2-7
d_gene: NA
abundance: NA
CDR3nt: TGTGCCAGCAGCTTGTGGACTGGGGCCGAGCAGTACTTC
CDR3aa: CASSLWTGAEQYF

v_gene: TRBV15
j_gene: TRBJ1-2
d_gene: TRBD1
abundance: NA
CDR3nt: TGTGCCACCAGCAGAGCCGGACAGGGTGAGGGCTACACCTTC
CDR3aa: CATSRAGQGEGYTF

v_gene: TRBV28
j_gene: TRBJ1-5
d_gene: NA
abundance: NA
CDR3nt: TGTGCCAGCAGCCCAACCGGCCGGGGACCCTATAGCAATCAGCCCCAGCATTTT
CDR3aa: CASSPTGRGPYSNQPQHF

v_gene: TRBV2
j_gene: TRBJ1-5
d_gene: NA
abundance: NA
CDR3nt: TGTGCCGGAGCGGGCGATAGCAATCAGCCCCAGCATTTT
CDR3aa: CAGAGDSNQPQHF

v_gene: TRBV5-6
j_gene: TRBJ1-4
d_gene: NA
abundance: NA
CDR3nt: TGTGCCAGCAGCCGGGTTCTGGGGACAACTAATGAAAAACTGTTTTTT
CDR3aa: CASSRVLGTTNEKLFF

v_gene: TRBV18
j_gene: TRBJ2-1
d_gene: TRBD2
abundance: NA
CDR3nt: TGTGCCAGCTCACCGCCCTCAGCGGGAGGGGGCAATGAGCAGTTCTTC
CDR3aa: CASSPPSAGGGNEQFF

v_gene: TRBV10-3
j_gene: TRBJ1-5
d_gene: TRBD1
abundance: NA
CDR3nt: TGTGCCATCAGTGAGTCGACAGGGTCGGGGCAGCCCCAGCATTTT
CDR3aa: CAISESTGSGQPQHF

v_gene: TRBV4-2
j_gene: TRBJ2-7
d_gene: TRBD1
abundance: NA
CDR3nt: TGTGCCAGCAGCCAAAAGGGGGCGAACGAGCAGTACTTC
CDR3aa: CASSQKGANEQYF

v_gene: TRBV27
j_gene: TRBJ2-3
d_gene: TRBD2
abundance: NA
CDR3nt: TGTGCCAGCAGTTTGACTAGCGGAGGCACAGATACGCAGTATTTT
CDR3aa: CASSLTSGGTDTQYF

v_gene: TRBV6-5
j_gene: TRBJ1-1
d_gene: NA
abundance: NA
CDR3nt: TGTGCCAGCAGAGGACCCCGGATTGGGACTGAAGCTTTCTTT
CDR3aa: CASRGPRIGTEAFF

v_gene: TRBV6-5
j_gene: TRBJ1-1
d_gene: NA
abundance: NA
CDR3nt: TGTGCCAGCAGGGAAGGGACGGGATTCGGAGCTTTCTTT
CDR3aa: CASREGTGFGAFF

v_gene: TRBV6-5
j_gene: TRBJ2-3
d_gene: NA
abundance: NA
CDR3nt: TGTGCCAGCAGTTACAGATGGGGAGATACGCAGTATTTT
CDR3aa: CASSYRWGDTQYF

v_gene: TRBV30
j_gene: TRBJ1-1
d_gene: NA
abundance: large
CDR3nt: TGTGCCTGGAGTGTACTAGGTATGAGTGAAGCTTTCTTT
CDR3aa: CAWSVLGMSEAFF

v_gene: TRBV28
j_gene: TRBJ1-2
d_gene: TRBD1
abundance: NA
CDR3nt: TGTGCCAGCAGTTACCGGGACAGAAACTATGGCTACACCTTC
CDR3aa: CASSYRDRNYGYTF

v_gene: TRBV5-1
j_gene: TRBJ1-2
d_gene: NA
abundance: NA
CDR3nt: TGCGCCAGCAGCGAACCGGCTAACTATGGCTACACCTTC
CDR3aa: CASSEPANYGYTF

v_gene: TRBV14
j_gene: TRBJ2-1
d_gene: NA
abundance: NA
CDR3nt: TGTGCCAGCAGCCAAAGCGGAGGGTGGAATGAGCAGTTCTTC
CDR3aa: CASSQSGGWNEQFF

v_gene: TRBV6-5
j_gene: TRBJ2-7
d_gene: TRBD1
abundance: NA
CDR3nt: TGTGCCAGCAGAGGACAGGGGGGCACTTACGAGCAGTACTTC
CDR3aa: CASRGQGGTYEQYF

v_gene: TRBV7-3
j_gene: TRBJ2-2
d_gene: NA
abundance: NA
CDR3nt: TGTGCCAGCAGCTTAAGAAGCCGGGCGGGTACCGGGGAGCTGTTTTTT
CDR3aa: CASSLRSRAGTGELFF

v_gene: TRBV19
j_gene: TRBJ2-1
d_gene: TRBD1
abundance: NA
CDR3nt: TGTGCCAGTAGTATTTCCGACAGGGGGCACAATGAGCAGTTCTTC
CDR3aa: CASSISDRGHNEQFF

v_gene: TRBV6-1
j_gene: TRBJ2-7
d_gene: NA
abundance: NA
CDR3nt: TGTGCCAGCACTCTAGGTGGCAGTTTATTCTACGAGCAGTACTTC
CDR3aa: CASTLGGSLFYEQYF

v_gene: TRBV2
j_gene: TRBJ1-4
d_gene: NA
abundance: NA
CDR3nt: TGTGCCAGCGTCGGACAGTTTAATGAAAAACTGTTTTTT
CDR3aa: CASVGQFNEKLFF

v_gene: TRBV5-1
j_gene: TRBJ1-2
d_gene: NA
abundance: NA
CDR3nt: TGCGCCAGCAGCTCCACCGGACGGTCCCCTGAGGGCTACACCTTC
CDR3aa: CASSSTGRSPEGYTF

v_gene: TRBV6-5
j_gene: TRBJ2-2
d_gene: NA
abundance: NA
CDR3nt: TGTGCCAGCTTCAGGGGAAACACCGGGGAGCTGTTTTTT
CDR3aa: CASFRGNTGELFF

v_gene: TRBV30
j_gene: TRBJ2-3
d_gene: NA
abundance: NA
CDR3nt: TGTGCCTGGAGTGTACGAGGTGGGGCAGATACGCAGTATTTT
CDR3aa: CAWSVRGGADTQYF

v_gene: TRBV10-3
j_gene: TRBJ1-3
d_gene: NA
abundance: NA
CDR3nt: TGTGCCATCAGGCCGTCCGGGGTTGGAAACACCATATATTTT
CDR3aa: CAIRPSGVGNTIYF

v_gene: TRBV5-1
j_gene: TRBJ1-1
d_gene: NA
abundance: NA
CDR3nt: TGCGCCAGCAGCCCCACGGCGGGGGGAACTGAAGCTTTCTTT
CDR3aa: CASSPTAGGTEAFF

v_gene: TRBV4-1
j_gene: TRBJ2-7
d_gene: NA
abundance: NA
CDR3nt: TGCGCCAGCAGCCAAGAACCGGGGCAAACCTACGAGCAGTACTTC
CDR3aa: CASSQEPGQTYEQYF

v_gene: TRBV7-9
j_gene: TRBJ1-3
d_gene: NA
abundance: once
CDR3nt: TGTGCCAGCAGCTTATGGTCTGGAAACACCATATATTTT
CDR3aa: CASSLWSGNTIYF

v_gene: TRBV5-5
j_gene: TRBJ1-4
d_gene: TRBD1
abundance: NA
CDR3nt: TGTGCCAGCAGCGCCACAGGGGACCTGAATGAAAAACTGTTTTTT
CDR3aa: CASSATGDLNEKLFF

v_gene: TRBV27
j_gene: TRBJ1-5
d_gene: TRBD1
abundance: NA
CDR3nt: TGTGCCAGCAGTCTGGGGACAGGGGCCTACCAGCCCCAGCATTTT
CDR3aa: CASSLGTGAYQPQHF

v_gene: TRBV12-5
j_gene: TRBJ1-2
d_gene: NA
abundance: NA
CDR3nt: TGTGCTAGTGGTTTCTCCTCAGTTACCGCAGGGGCTCGGGGCTACACCTTC
CDR3aa: CASGFSSVTAGARGYTF

v_gene: TRBV25-1
j_gene: TRBJ2-5
d_gene: NA
abundance: NA
CDR3nt: TGTGCCAGCAGTGAACTGTCGGAAAGGCAGACCCAGTACTTC
CDR3aa: CASSELSERQTQYF

v_gene: TRBV4-1
j_gene: TRBJ2-6
d_gene: NA
abundance: medium-sized
CDR3nt: TGCGCCGCTAGTATAGTGGGAGTAGGTGGGGCCAACGTCCTGACTTTC
CDR3aa: CAASIVGVGGANVLTF

v_gene: TRBV19
j_gene: TRBJ2-7
d_gene: TRBD2
abundance: NA
CDR3nt: TGTGCCAGTTCGGGGATGGCTAGCGGGAGCTACGAGCAGTACTTC
CDR3aa: CASSGMASGSYEQYF

v_gene: TRBV6-1
j_gene: TRBJ1-2
d_gene: TRBD1
abundance: NA
CDR3nt: TGTGCCAGCGGACACAGGGGAGCTAACTATGGCTACACCTTC
CDR3aa: CASGHRGANYGYTF

v_gene: TRBV5-1
j_gene: TRBJ1-5
d_gene: NA
abundance: NA
CDR3nt: TGCGCCAGCGGAGTAAGACGGACGGATTCTCTTTGGGCCCAGCATTTT
CDR3aa: CASGVRRTDSLWAQHF

v_gene: TRBV10-2
j_gene: TRBJ1-5
d_gene: NA
abundance: once
CDR3nt: TGCGCCAGCCAGGGCCAGGGAAATAGCAATCAGCCCCAGCATTTT
CDR3aa: CASQGQGNSNQPQHF

v_gene: TRBV11-2
j_gene: TRBJ2-1
d_gene: NA
abundance: NA
CDR3nt: TGTGCCAGCAGCTTACTAAGAGAGCAAAATGAGCAGTTCTTC
CDR3aa: CASSLLREQNEQFF

v_gene: TRBV19
j_gene: TRBJ2-7
d_gene: NA
abundance: NA
CDR3nt: TGTGCTACAGACCAGGGGGGCCACGAGCAGTACTTC
CDR3aa: CATDQGGHEQYF

v_gene: TRBV5-1
j_gene: TRBJ1-4
d_gene: TRBD1
abundance: few
CDR3nt: TGCGCCTCACGGACAGGGGGTAATGAAAAACTGTTTTTT
CDR3aa: CASRTGGNEKLFF

v_gene: TRBV25-1
j_gene: TRBJ1-2
d_gene: NA
abundance: medium-sized
CDR3nt: TGTGCCAGCAGTGGTAACTATGGCTACACCTTC
CDR3aa: CASSGNYGYTF

v_gene: TRBV5-1
j_gene: TRBJ1-1
d_gene: NA
abundance: NA
CDR3nt: TGCGCCAGCAGCTTGGAGGTAGGGGCGGGAGCTTTCTTT
CDR3aa: CASSLEVGAGAFF